These T cell receptor beta chains were read from a single sample in a study of blood T cell repertoires in COVID-19. This table comes from immunoSEQ multiplex PCR, and its TCRdb copy is limited to in-frame clones, with some not included. The sample lists roughly 250,000 clones, roughly 80% occurring once. The sequencing sample was made of peripheral blood. All receptors come from a woman aged 55-69 years with active or convalescent COVID-19. Both conserved end residues are part of each CDR3. D genes are given only for firm matches. Size is stated for part of the rows, as once, few or many counts, or as a class when the clone is expanded.

V	J	D	size	DNA	CDR3
TRBV4-3	TRBJ1-6	TRBD1	.	TGCGCCAGCAGCCAAGAGCTTACGGACAGGGGGCGGCATAATTCACCCCTCCACTTT	CASSQELTDRGRHNSPLHF
TRBV5-1	TRBJ1-6	.	.	TGCGCCAGCAGCTTGGATTTGCAGGGTAATTCACCCCTCCACTTT	CASSLDLQGNSPLHF
TRBV19	TRBJ1-1	TRBD1	.	TGTGCCAGTAGTCCAGGGGGGCAAGGGAACACTGAAGCTTTCTTT	CASSPGGQGNTEAFF
TRBV25-1	TRBJ2-7	.	.	TGTGCCAGCAGGGACACTCGAGGTACCTACGAGCAGTACTTC	CASRDTRGTYEQYF
TRBV4-1	TRBJ2-2	TRBD1	once	TGCGCCAGCAGCCAAGATGGGGGGACAGGGGATTACACCGGGGAGCTGTTTTTT	CASSQDGGTGDYTGELFF
TRBV6-2/TRBV6-3	TRBJ1-2	.	.	TGTGCCAGCAGTTACCGTGGCTACACCTTC	CASSYRGYTF
TRBV7-3	TRBJ2-6	TRBD1	once	TGTGCCAGCAGCCCTCGGCAGGGGGCCCTCTCTGGGGCCAACGTCCTGACTTTC	CASSPRQGALSGANVLTF
TRBV29-1	TRBJ2-3	TRBD2	.	TGCAGCGTCGCCTCGCGGGAGCGGGGGAGCACAGATACGCAGTATTTT	CSVASRERGSTDTQYF
TRBV30	TRBJ1-1	TRBD1	.	TGTGCCTGGAGTGTACTAGGACAGGGGGCGAGTACTGAAGCTTTCTTT	CAWSVLGQGASTEAFF
TRBV2	TRBJ1-4	.	.	TGTGCCAGCAGGAGGATACGGAATGAAAAACTGTTTTTT	CASRRIRNEKLFF
TRBV5-6	TRBJ1-3	.	.	TGTGCCAGCAGCTCAGGGGAATACAGTTGGGGTGGAAACACCATATATTTT	CASSSGEYSWGGNTIYF
TRBV7-9	TRBJ1-2	TRBD1	few	TGTGCCAGCAGCTTTCAACAGGGGGCTGGCTACACCTTC	CASSFQQGAGYTF
TRBV30	TRBJ1-2	TRBD1	.	TGTGCCTGGATCAGGGGGACAGGGGGCTTTAGTGGCTACACCTTC	CAWIRGTGGFSGYTF
TRBV6-1	TRBJ2-5	TRBD1	.	TGTGCCAGCAGTTTCGGACAGGGGGGCCAAGAGACCCAGTACTTC	CASSFGQGGQETQYF
TRBV30	TRBJ1-3	.	.	TGTGCCTGGAGTGTTGGGGAGTACACCATATATTTT	CAWSVGEYTIYF
TRBV5-4	TRBJ1-2	TRBD1	.	TGTGCCAGCAGCTTAGACATCTCCGGGACAGGGAATGGCTACACCTTC	CASSLDISGTGNGYTF
TRBV5-4	TRBJ2-5	TRBD2	.	TGTGCCAGCAGCTTGGCGGGGGGGCAAGAGACCCAGTACTTC	CASSLAGGQETQYF
TRBV4-1	TRBJ2-5	.	.	TGCGCCAGCAGCCAAGAAAAAAGGGGGGGCAGGGAGACCCAGTACTTC	CASSQEKRGGRETQYF
TRBV7-8	TRBJ1-4	.	.	TGTGCCAGCAAGCCGAGGGAGAGAGGCCTGGGGGGTGAAAAACTGTTTTTT	CASKPRERGLGGEKLFF
TRBV15	TRBJ2-7	TRBD1	.	TGTGCCACCAGCAGAGATTTGGGACAGCAATCCTACGAGCAGTACTTC	CATSRDLGQQSYEQYF
TRBV11-3	TRBJ1-6	.	.	TGTGCCAGCAGCCTCCGGGCCGGGACACGGCCTAGTTCACCCCTCCACTTT	CASSLRAGTRPSSPLHF
TRBV10-2	TRBJ2-2	.	few	TGCGCCAGCAGTGAGAGTTGGGGGGGCCGATCCGGGGAGCTGTTTTTT	CASSESWGGRSGELFF
TRBV18	TRBJ2-2	.	few	TGTGCCAGCTCACCAGGGGCCGTCACCGGGGAGCTGTTTTTT	CASSPGAVTGELFF
TRBV6-2/TRBV6-3	TRBJ1-6	.	few	TGTGCCAGCAGTTTTCGGACACGTAATTCACCCCTCCACTTT	CASSFRTRNSPLHF
TRBV25-1	TRBJ1-5	TRBD1	.	TGTGCCAGCAGGGGACAGGGTAATCAGCCCCAGCATTTT	CASRGQGNQPQHF
TRBV6-4	TRBJ2-3	TRBD1	.	TGTGCCAGCAGTGGATCTGGACAGGGGGCGGGCACAGATACGCAGTATTTT	CASSGSGQGAGTDTQYF
TRBV2	TRBJ1-2	.	.	TGTGCCAGCAGGTTACAGGGATACCTTTATGGCTACACCTTC	CASRLQGYLYGYTF
TRBV9	TRBJ1-2	.	.	TGTGCCAGCAGCGCAGGGGAAGCTAACTATGGCTACACCTTC	CASSAGEANYGYTF
TRBV9	TRBJ2-1	TRBD2	few	TGTGCCAGCAGCCCTACTAGCGTTGAGCAGTTCTTC	CASSPTSVEQFF
TRBV7-2	TRBJ2-7	TRBD2	.	TGTGCCAGCAGCCCATGGGGCGGGAGCTCCTACGAGCAGTACTTC	CASSPWGGSSYEQYF
TRBV7-9	TRBJ1-2	.	.	TGTGCCAGCAGCTTAGCGGCGCACAGGGAACTAAACTATGGCTACACCTTC	CASSLAAHRELNYGYTF
TRBV15	TRBJ2-3	.	.	TGTGCCACCAGCAGGCGGGCAACAGATACGCAGTATTTT	CATSRRATDTQYF
TRBV3-1/TRBV3-2	TRBJ2-5	.	.	TGTGCCAGCAGCCAAGATCCGGGGTGGGAGACCCAGTACTTC	CASSQDPGWETQYF
TRBV19	TRBJ2-7	.	.	TGTGCCAGTAGTATCACGGCAGGGACCTACGAGCAGTACTTC	CASSITAGTYEQYF